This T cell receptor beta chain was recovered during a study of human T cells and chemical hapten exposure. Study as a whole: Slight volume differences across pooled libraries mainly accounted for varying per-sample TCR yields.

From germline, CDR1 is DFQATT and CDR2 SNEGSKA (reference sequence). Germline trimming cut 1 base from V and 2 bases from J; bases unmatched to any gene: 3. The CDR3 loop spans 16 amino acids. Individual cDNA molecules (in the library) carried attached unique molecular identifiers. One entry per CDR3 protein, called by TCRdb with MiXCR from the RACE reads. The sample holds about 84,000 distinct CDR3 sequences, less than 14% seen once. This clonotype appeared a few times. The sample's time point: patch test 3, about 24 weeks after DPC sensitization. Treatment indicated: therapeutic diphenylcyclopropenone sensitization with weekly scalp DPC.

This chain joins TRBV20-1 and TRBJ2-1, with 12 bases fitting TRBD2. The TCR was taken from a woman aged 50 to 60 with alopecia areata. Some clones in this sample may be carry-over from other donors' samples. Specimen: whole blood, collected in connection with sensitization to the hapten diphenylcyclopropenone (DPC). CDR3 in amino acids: CSARGASGRAYNEQFF. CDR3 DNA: TGCAGTGCTAGAGGGGCTAGCGGGAGGGCCTACAATGAGCAGTTCTTC.